This T cell receptor (beta chain) was observed in a study of blood T cells in healthy people across ages. Broader study findings: Long-lived donors exceeded aged donors in naive CD4+ cells and diversity.

Germline CDR1 reads SEHNR; CDR2 reads FQNEAQ (reference sequence). Trimming shortened V by 1 base and J by 6 bases, and 7 bases separated the two germline ends. The CDR3 length is 12 residues. The authors ran a second PCR of about 6 to 12 cycles using a sample-barcoded 5' primer and a J-beta primer mix. Unique molecular identifiers of 12 random nucleotides labeled each cDNA. TCRdb re-called the 5' RACE reads with MiXCR, one entry per CDR3 protein. The data contain about 730,000 distinct CDR3 sequences, roughly 45% of them seen just once; the ten biggest clones take up 20% to 25%. As to this clonotype: The target antigen is unknown.

Sequences were obtained from blood. V and J are TRBV7-9 and TRBJ2-7, with no clear D. The clonotype was recovered from a woman aged 55-75 years in good health. CDR3 sequence reads: CASSLGGIEQYF. CDR3 DNA: TGTGCCAGCAGCTTAGGTGGGATCGAGCAGTACTTC.